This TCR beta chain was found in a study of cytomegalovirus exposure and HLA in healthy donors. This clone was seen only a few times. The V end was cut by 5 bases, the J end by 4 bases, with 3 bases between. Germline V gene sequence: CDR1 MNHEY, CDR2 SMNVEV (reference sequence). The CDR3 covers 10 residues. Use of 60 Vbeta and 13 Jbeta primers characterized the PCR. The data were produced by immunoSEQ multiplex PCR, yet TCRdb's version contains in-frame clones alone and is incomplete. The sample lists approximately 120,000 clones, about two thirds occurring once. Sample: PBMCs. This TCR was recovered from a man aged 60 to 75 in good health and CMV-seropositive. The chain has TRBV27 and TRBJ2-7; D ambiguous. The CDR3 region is CASSPYEQYF. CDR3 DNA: TGTGCCAGCAGTCCGTACGAGCAGTACTTC.